This T cell receptor beta chain stems from a study of identical twins (TCRdb year 2016). The study in broad terms: To test whether fetal clonotypes persist, the study used deep sequencing on TCR alpha and beta repertoires from monozygotic twins, unrelated adults of various ages, and cord blood. Replicate twin experiments were performed at different times using different library preparation protocols to rule out contamination.

This clonotype was counted a few times. Its recognized antigen is unknown. Base qualities were left out, and no much larger clone turns up one base away. The library was produced with 5' RACE. Sequencing was performed on an Illumina HiSeq 2000. Template switching added a universal primer binding site, and the final cDNA carried a unique molecular identifier that allowed TCR cDNA molecules to be counted accurately. Specific primers in the conserved constant-segment region were used to synthesize first-strand cDNA for the TCR alpha and beta chains. To control for contamination, every cDNA library was double barcoded, receiving both a SMART-Mk sample barcode and Illumina barcodes. TruSeq adapter sequences and Illumina sample barcodes were added in two successive PCR steps. TCR alpha and beta cDNA libraries were sequenced on the Illumina HiSeq platform with custom primers. Per the original workflow: Raw reads were processed with MiGEC to extract unique molecular identifiers, and MiXCR was used to determine CDR3 positions. Recombination models were inferred per individual with the repgenHMM and IGoR tools using an EM algorithm. Shared clonotypes were analyzed with the tcR package in R, and sharing was normalized by the product of cloneset sizes. To study raw recombination free of thymic and clonal selection effects, out-of-frame nonproductive sequences were analyzed. The raw public data were reprocessed by TCRdb itself: fastp quality trimming at Q25, MiXCR clonotype calling, in-frame beta chains only. Each entry merges the rows of one CDR3 protein and shows their most common DNA and genes. These V and J calls derive from TCRdb rather than the authors' analysis. This sample comprises 420,000 or so distinct CDR3 sequences, roughly 18% of them detected only once. 10% to 15% of the sample goes to the ten largest clones.

The paper as a whole reports these results and caveats: Out-of-frame TCR alpha sharing in monozygotic twins was systematically underestimated by recombination models, whereas sharing between unrelated individuals was in agreement with the recombination models. Excess twin sharing in beta out-of-frame sequences was weaker because fewer shared sequences lowered the signal-to-noise ratio. Because the same donors could not be followed over many years, conclusions were based on cross-sectional statistical analysis. Invariant T cells such as MAIT and iNKT could partly confound zero-insertion analyses, although diverse VJ usage argued against such confounding for most clonotypes. Abundant cord blood beta clonotypes had fewer insertions, young adult naive repertoires showed a similar but weaker trend, and memory repertoires showed no such trend. Out-of-frame TCR alpha sequences shared between twins showed an excess of low generation-probability sequences compared with coincidental sharing between unrelated individuals.

The CDR3 has 14 amino acids, counting the end cysteine and phenylalanine. Just the 42-base CDR3 DNA is kept, in frame starting at base 1. In the germline V gene, CDR1 corresponds to MDHEN and CDR2 to SYDVKM. V and J are truncated by 5 bases and 4 bases respectively, leaving an intervening sequence of 15 bases. Every donor was a healthy Caucasian. The researchers also sequenced three unrelated adults who were not twins: a male aged 18 to 30, a male aged 50 to 60, and a female aged 50 to 60. Miltenyi CD45RO+ enrichment and human naive T-cell isolation kits were used to isolate memory (CD45RO+) and naive T cells from PBMC.

Sequenced: naive T cells sorted from blood. The label giving this sample's cell subset or site can be read as: cells isolated with a human naive T-cell isolation kit. This TCR was sampled from a man aged 45 to 65 in good health. This chain is built from TRBV28 and TRBJ2-7, and the D gene may be TRBD1, 6 bases matching. CDR3 reads: CASSTPGHRYEQYF. The nucleotide sequence is TGTGCCAGCAGTACTCCGGGACACCGTTACGAGCAGTACTTC.